One sample yielded the 5 T cell receptor beta chains listed below, sequenced in a study of T-cell memory formation after mild COVID-19. One entry per CDR3 protein, called by TCRdb with MiXCR from the 5' RACE reads. The sample has around 90,000 distinct CDR3 sequences; around an eighth are singletons. Specimen: PBMCs or a T cell subset sorted from them (not recorded which). The source is an adult woman who had mild COVID-19 (a few samples of this study predate the infection). Cell type and time point are not known.

The chain recombines TRBV15 with TRBJ2-7, with D perhaps TRBD2 (5 bases). Per the germline V gene, CDR1 is LNHNV and CDR2 is YYDKDF (reference sequence). V was cut by 6 bases and J by 4 bases, with 7 bases left in between. CDR3 size: 11 residues. The CDR3 bases are TGTGCCACCAGAGAGGGTTACGAGCAGTACTTC. As protein: CATREGYEQYF.

CDR3 loop: CASIMTGVMGTEAFF. CDR3 in DNA: TGTGCCAGCATCATGACAGGTGTGATGGGCACTGAAGCTTTCTTT. This chain joins TRBV25-1 and TRBJ1-1, with a tentative D call TRBD1 (6 bases). The germline gives CDR1 MGHDK, CDR2 SYGVNS. This CDR3 comprises 15 residues. Trimming took off 7 bases at V and 4 bases at J, with 19 bases between the two ends.

The CDR3 DNA follows: TGTGCCAGCGGTACAAGCTCCTACAATGAGCAGTTCTTC. It translates to CASGTSSYNEQFF. The J gene is TRBJ2-1, the V gene TRBV12-3 or TRBV12-4; the D is unclear. V lost 8 bases, J lost 0 bases, and 8 bases lay in between. This CDR3 region has 13 residues.

This chain uses TRBV24-1 with TRBJ1-1; a weak D match, TRBD1 (5 bases). Germline lookup yields CDR1 KGHDR and CDR2 SFDVKD. Between the trimmed V and J ends, which lost 4 bases and 2 bases, there was a span of 7 bases. The CDR3 extends over 13 amino acids. The CDR3 region is CATSEGENTEAFF. The CDR3 DNA is TGTGCCACCAGTGAAGGGGAAAACACTGAAGCTTTCTTT.

Many counts were recorded for this clonotype. The V call is TRBV3-1, the J call TRBJ2-1, with 12 bases identical to TRBD1. The CDR3 consists of 15 residues. The V gene's germline CDR1 is LGHDT and CDR2 YNNKEL (reference sequence). V lost 3 bases and J lost 4; bases outside the gene matches: 1. CDR3 protein: CASSQGQGAYNEQFF. Here the CDR3 DNA reads TGTGCCAGCAGCCAGGGACAGGGGGCTTACAATGAGCAGTTCTTC.